This is a list of T cell receptor beta chains from one sample in a study of regulatory T cells in long-lasting Graves disease. MiXCR was run by TCRdb on the multiplex PCR reads, yielding one entry per CDR3 protein. This table has roughly 500,000 distinct CDR3 sequences, more than 20% appearing once. The sample in question was peripheral blood mononuclear cells (PBMCs), obtained when the disease was refractory, from a patient treated with antithyroid drugs. The receptors shown here come from a female donor with Graves disease. Both conserved end residues are part of each CDR3. The D gene is left open where the match is weak. Clone size, where shown, is once, few, many, or a class for clones that have expanded.

clone size	D gene	V gene	J gene	CDR3 DNA	CDR3 protein
many	TRBD1	TRBV12-3/TRBV12-4	TRBJ1-2	TGTGCCAGCAGACGAGTCAGGGGGCAAGGGGGCTACACCTTC	CASRRVRGQGGYTF
few	TRBD1	TRBV27	TRBJ2-1	TGTGCCAGCAGCCTTTACCCGGGACAGGCGTTCGACAATGAGCAGTTCTTC	CASSLYPGQAFDNEQFF
-	-	TRBV5-5	TRBJ1-4	TGTGCCAGCAGCTTCCAGGGGAATGAAAAACTGTTTTTT	CASSFQGNEKLFF
few	-	TRBV20-1	TRBJ2-7	TGCAGTGCCCAATCACGGGGAGTGAGCTCCTACGAGCAGTACTTC	CSAQSRGVSSYEQYF
-	TRBD2	TRBV7-6	TRBJ2-7	TGTGCCAGCAGCTTAGATCTAGCGGGAGGCGCCTACGAGCAGTACTTC	CASSLDLAGGAYEQYF
few	TRBD1	TRBV7-9	TRBJ1-4	TGTGCCAGCAGCTTAGACAGGGGGGATGAAAAACTGTTTTTT	CASSLDRGDEKLFF
few	TRBD1	TRBV20-1	TRBJ2-7	TGCAGTGCTAGATACAGGGGGATCTACGAGCAGTACTTC	CSARYRGIYEQYF
many	-	TRBV28	TRBJ2-2	TGTGCCAGCAGTCCCCTCGCTAATCTTGATTTCAGCGGGGAGCTGTTTTTT	CASSPLANLDFSGELFF
-	-	TRBV6-2/TRBV6-3	TRBJ1-3	TGTGCCAGCAGTTACTCCAGGGTGTCTGGAAACACCATATATTTT	CASSYSRVSGNTIYF
many	-	TRBV9	TRBJ2-5	TGTGCCAGCAGCGTTACTGTTCCGGAGACCCAGTACTTC	CASSVTVPETQYF
-	TRBD1	TRBV10-3	TRBJ1-2	TGTGCCATCAGTATAGGACCGGGACAGGGGGCCCGTGGCTACACCTTC	CAISIGPGQGARGYTF
many	TRBD2	TRBV6-1	TRBJ2-7	TGTGCCAGCAGTGTTCCTAGCGGGATAGCCTACGAGCAGTACTTC	CASSVPSGIAYEQYF
many	-	TRBV6-1	TRBJ1-1	TGTGCCAGCAGCGCCTTGGGGAACACTGAAGCTTTCTTT	CASSALGNTEAFF
few	TRBD2	TRBV7-3	TRBJ2-5	TGTGCCAGCAGCCCCTCCCCCCCGCGGGAGGTCTGGTACGAAGAGACCCAGTACTTC	CASSPSPPREVWYEETQYF
once	TRBD2	TRBV28	TRBJ2-5	TGTGCCTGCAATCGAAGAGAGGTAGCGGGAGGGGGAGAGACCCAGTACTTC	CACNRREVAGGGETQYF
many	TRBD1	TRBV12-3/TRBV12-4	TRBJ2-7	TGTGCCAGCAGTTTAACCGGGACAGGGAACGAGCAGTACTTC	CASSLTGTGNEQYF
many	TRBD1	TRBV20-1	TRBJ1-5	TGCAGTGCTCGGCGCGACAGGGTCGATAGTCAGCCCCAGCATTTT	CSARRDRVDSQPQHF
many	-	TRBV18	TRBJ2-7	TGTGCCAGCTCACCCTGGGACGTCGGCGAGCAGTACTTC	CASSPWDVGEQYF
many	-	TRBV28	TRBJ2-2	TGTGCCAGCAGTCCCCCTAGCTTAACCGGGGAGCTGTTTTTT	CASSPPSLTGELFF
many	-	TRBV28	TRBJ1-5	TGTGCCAGCAGTTTATTTGTGGGACACGACAATCAGCCCCAGCATTTT	CASSLFVGHDNQPQHF
-	TRBD2	TRBV28	TRBJ2-1	TGTGCCAGCAGTTTGGGACTAGCGGGAGGGAACAATGAGCAGTTCTTC	CASSLGLAGGNNEQFF
many	TRBD1	TRBV27	TRBJ2-7	TGTGCCAGCAGTTTGCAGGGGGTAGGGTACGAGCAGTACTTC	CASSLQGVGYEQYF
many	TRBD2	TRBV2	TRBJ2-7	TGTGCCACCAGTGGGGCGGGAGGGTACGAGCAGTACTTC	CATSGAGGYEQYF